Below, 23 T cell receptor beta chains from the same sample are listed, as sequenced in a study of blood T cell repertoires in COVID-19. Measured with immunoSEQ multiplex PCR; TCRdb has only the in-frame clones, and not every one. The table lists a few hundred thousand clones, about four fifths of them singletons, with approximately 14% in the top ten. Sequencing was done on a sample of peripheral blood. Receptors originate from a person aged 70 to 85 with COVID-19, enrolled during active disease.

The chain employs TRBV5-4 and TRBJ1-3; no clear D. V was cut by 4 bases and J by 4 bases, with 9 bases left in between. This CDR3 is built from 13 residues. CDR1 SGHNT and CDR2 YYREEE come from the germline V gene (reference sequence). The CDR3 region is CASSRSGGNTIYF. CDR3 nucleotide sequence: TGTGCCAGCAGCAGGTCCGGGGGAAACACCATATATTTT.

The chain joins TRBV30 to TRBJ2-7, with D possibly being TRBD1 (6 bases). CDR1 and CDR2 (germline): GTSNPN, SVGIG (reference sequence). V shed 2 bases and J shed 2 bases, with 10 bases lying between them. This CDR3 is built from 13 residues. CDR3 bases: TGTGCCTGGAGTCCGGACAGTCCCTACGAGCAGTACTTC. It yields the protein CAWSPDSPYEQYF.

The chain couples TRBV24-1 to TRBJ2-1, with 7 bases identical to TRBD1. The germline V gene has CDR1 KGHDR and CDR2 SFDVKD. The CDR3 contains 13 residues. J was trimmed by 13 bases and V by 4 bases; bases with no gene match: 9. CDR3 bases: TGTGCCACCAGTGACCAATTGGGACAGCGCCAGTTCTTC. It translates to CATSDQLGQRQFF.

The CDR3 sequence: CASSYEAGGGEQYF. In nucleotides, the CDR3 is TGTGCCAGCAGTTACGAAGCAGGGGGTGGCGAGCAGTACTTC. The chain employs TRBV6-6 and TRBJ2-7; TRBD1 agrees at 7 bases. The CDR3 has 14 amino acids. V lost 2 bases and J lost 6; bases outside the gene matches: 7. Germline CDR1 MNHNY, CDR2 SVGAGI (reference sequence).

The CDR3 DNA reads as TGTGCCAGCAGCTTCCGGGTCGATCCCTTACAGGGGGCGTCCTACGAGCAGTACTTC. It encodes CASSFRVDPLQGASYEQYF. The chain links TRBV7-8 to TRBJ2-7; 9 bases match TRBD1. Germline V gives CDR1 SGHVS, CDR2 FQNEAQ. V was pared by 3 bases and J by 1 base, with 16 bases of the junction left unmatched. This CDR3 has 19 residues.

CDR3 sequence (DNA): TGTGCCAGCAGTTTAGCAGGGGGCAGGGGCGGGGAGCTGTTTTTT. It yields the protein CASSLAGGRGGELFF. The V call is TRBV6-5, the J call TRBJ2-2, with 8 positions matching TRBD1. CDR1 and CDR2 (germline): MNHEY, SVGAGI. V lost 4 bases to trimming and J lost 7 bases; unmatched junction nucleotides: 8. There are 15 residues in the CDR3.

This chain uses TRBV2 with TRBJ2-5; 10 nucleotides line up with TRBD1. The CDR3 length is 15 residues. Germline CDR1 SNHLY, CDR2 FYNNEI. The junction had 8 bases not matched to a gene; V was cut back by 5 bases and J by 5 bases. CDR3 amino acids: CASSLDRGNAETQYF. In DNA, the CDR3 is TGTGCCAGCAGTCTGGACAGGGGGAACGCGGAGACCCAGTACTTC.

The CDR3 sequence is CASSLDPGAYGYTF. In DNA, the CDR3 is TGTGCCAGCAGCTTGGACCCAGGGGCCTATGGCTACACCTTC. This sequence joins TRBV5-6 and TRBJ1-2; D might be TRBD1 (6 bases). From germline, CDR1 is SGHDT and CDR2 YYEEEE. Trimming cost V 0 bases and J 4 bases, with 10 bases left between them. This CDR3 region has 14 residues. Full variable domain (rest looked up from reference TRBV5-6 and TRBJ1-2): DAGVTQSPTHLIKTRGQQVTLRCSPKSGHDTVSWYQQALGQGPQFIFQYYEEEERQRGNFPDRFSGHQFPNYSSELNVNALLLGDSALYLCASSLDPGAYGYTFGSGTRLTVV.

The chain carries TRBV19 and TRBJ2-2; possibly TRBD2 for D (6 bases). With 3 bases removed from V and 2 bases from J, the gap between germline ends came to 16 bases. CDR3 length equals 17 residues. Germline-derived CDR1 and CDR2 are LNHDA and SQIVND (reference sequence). Here the CDR3 DNA reads TGTGCCAGTAGTATTCGAGCGGGTGGGCTCAACACCGGGGAGCTGTTTTTT. It encodes CASSIRAGGLNTGELFF.

The rearrangement joins TRBV5-4 to TRBJ2-2; 9 bases agree with TRBD1. The CDR3 extends over 18 amino acids. V was clipped by 4 bases and J by 1 base; unmatched bases: 11. CDR1 is SGHNT, CDR2 YYREEE, per germline (reference sequence). DNA for the CDR3: TGTGCCAGCAGCGGCCCGGGACAGGGTATCGGGAACACCGGGGAGCTGTTTTTT. Translating it yields CASSGPGQGIGNTGELFF.

The chain employs TRBV20-1 and TRBJ2-7; a possible D gene is TRBD1 (5 bases). This CDR3 is 15 amino acids long. The V and J ends lost 3 bases and 0 bases respectively, with 15 bases between them. Germline loops: CDR1 DFQATT, CDR2 SNEGSKA (reference sequence). The CDR3 here is CSASPTGRSSYEQYF. The CDR3 coding sequence is TGCAGTGCTAGTCCCACAGGAAGGTCCTCCTACGAGCAGTACTTC.

The chain links TRBV14 to TRBJ2-3, with 7 bases that match TRBD1. Germline lookup yields CDR1 SGHDN and CDR2 FVKESK. This CDR3 has 16 amino acids. The V gene end was trimmed by 4 bases and the J gene end by 2 bases; junction bases not matched to a gene: 9. In nucleotides, the CDR3 is TGTGCCAGCAGCCCCCCGGGACAGCTTTACACAGATACGCAGTATTTT. Protein: CASSPPGQLYTDTQYF.

This chain joins TRBV6-5 and TRBJ2-3; 9 bases align to TRBD2. CDR1 is MNHEY and CDR2 is SVGAGI in the germline V gene. This CDR3 spans 15 amino acids. V lost 2 bases to trimming and J lost 4 bases; unmatched junction nucleotides: 4. This chain's CDR3 is CASSYGGGGADTQYF. In DNA, the CDR3 is TGTGCCAGCAGTTACGGAGGCGGGGGGGCAGATACGCAGTATTTT.

The CDR3 region is CASKASGRQETQYF. The CDR3 nucleotides are TGTGCCAGCAAGGCTAGCGGGAGGCAAGAGACCCAGTACTTC. The chain links TRBV11-2 to TRBJ2-5; 11 bases match TRBD2. Germline V gene data show CDR1 as SGHAT and CDR2 as FQNNGV. The CDR3 has 14 residues. J lost 2 bases, V lost 7 bases, and 3 bases had no gene match. The variable domain in full, with the rest retrieved from reference TRBV11-2 and TRBJ2-5, is EAGVAQSPRYKIIEKRQSVAFWCNPISGHATLYWYQQILGQGPKLLIQFQNNGVVDDSQLPKDRFSAERLKGVDSTLKIQPAKLEDSAVYLCASKASGRQETQYFGPGTRLLVL.

V gene TRBV19 combines with J gene TRBJ1-2; 8 bases agree with TRBD1. CDR1 and CDR2 from the germline V gene are LNHDA and SQIVND (reference sequence). The CDR3 runs to 14 residues. V lost 6 bases, J lost 7 bases, and 10 bases stayed unmatched. The CDR3 DNA follows: TGTGCCAGTAGCAAACCCGACAGGGGTCCTGGCTACACCTTC. It specifies CASSKPDRGPGYTF. Drawing the rest from reference TRBV19 and TRBJ1-2, the complete variable domain is DGGITQSPKYLFRKEGQNVTLSCEQNLNHDAMYWYRQDPGQGLRLIYYSQIVNDFQKGDIAEGYSVSREKKESFPLTVTSAQKNPTAFYLCASSKPDRGPGYTFGSGTRLTVV.

This clone showed up just a few times. The chain is built from TRBV29-1 and TRBJ2-3, with D possibly TRBD2 on 7 matching bases. The germline V gene has CDR1 SQVTM and CDR2 ANQGSEA. CDR3 length equals 15 residues. Trimming took off 3 bases at V and 4 bases at J, with 17 bases between the two ends. The CDR3 nucleotides are TGCAGCGTTGATGGAGGTGAGGGGGGGCCAGATACGCAGTATTTT. Translation: CSVDGGEGGPDTQYF.

V gene TRBV6-5 combines with J gene TRBJ1-6; weak D call: TRBD1 (5 bases). The CDR3 is made up of 15 amino acids. The germline V gene encodes CDR1 MNHEY and CDR2 SVGAGI. The CDR3 DNA reads as TGTGCAACCCGACAGATCAGCTCCTATAATTCACCCCTCCACTTT. Amino acid sequence: CATRQISSYNSPLHF.

This chain connects TRBV29-1 to TRBJ2-5; 7 bases are a match to TRBD1. CDR3 length: 14 amino acids. Germline CDR1 reads SQVTM; CDR2 reads ANQGSEA. V lost 7 bases to trimming and J lost 5 bases; unmatched junction nucleotides: 13. Here the CDR3 reads CSAPLTGNRETQYF. The CDR3 DNA is TGCAGCGCCCCGCTGACAGGGAACAGGGAGACCCAGTACTTC.

This chain uses TRBV9 with TRBJ1-2; possible D gene TRBD1, 5 bases. V dropped 6 bases and J dropped 4 bases, with 16 bases sitting between them. This CDR3 is 14 amino acids long. From germline, CDR1 is SGDLS and CDR2 YYNGEE. Here the CDR3 DNA reads TGTGCCAGCAACCCTGGGGGGGTACCCTATGGCTACACCTTC. This translates into CASNPGGVPYGYTF.

The gene calls are TRBV7-7 and TRBJ1-1, with D maybe TRBD1 (6 bases). Trimming cost V 5 bases and J 3 bases, with 10 bases left between them. Germline-derived CDR1 and CDR2 are SSHAT and FNYEAQ (reference sequence). The CDR3 is 13 residues long. CDR3 amino acids: CASSANRDTEAFF. The CDR3 DNA sequence: TGTGCCAGCAGCGCAAACAGGGACACTGAAGCTTTCTTT.

This clone was recorded once. The J gene is TRBJ2-1, the V gene TRBV5-1, with 7 bases lining up with TRBD1. The germline gives CDR1 SGHRS, CDR2 YFSETQ. The CDR3 has 15 amino acids. J lost 0 bases, V lost 2 bases, and 2 bases had no gene match. CDR3 residues: CASSFTGVSYNEQFF. CDR3 coding DNA: TGCGCCAGCAGCTTCACAGGGGTCTCCTACAATGAGCAGTTCTTC.

The chain recombines TRBV4-1 with TRBJ2-3; the D gene is possibly TRBD2 (6 bases). This CDR3 region has 16 residues. V lost 2 bases and J lost 2, with 14 bases in between. CDR1 is MGHRA, CDR2 YSYEKL, per germline. The DNA of the CDR3 is TGCGCCAGCAGCCAACCCCGGGACTGGAACACAGATACGCAGTATTTT. Translation gives CASSQPRDWNTDTQYF.

This chain uses TRBV29-1 with TRBJ2-7; unclear D gene. In germline, CDR1 is SQVTM, CDR2 ANQGSEA. This CDR3 spans 13 amino acids. The V and J ends lost 1 base and 2 bases respectively, with 9 bases between them. The CDR3 here is CSVEGSNTYEQYF. The CDR3 DNA sequence: TGCAGCGTTGAAGGAAGTAACACCTACGAGCAGTACTTC.